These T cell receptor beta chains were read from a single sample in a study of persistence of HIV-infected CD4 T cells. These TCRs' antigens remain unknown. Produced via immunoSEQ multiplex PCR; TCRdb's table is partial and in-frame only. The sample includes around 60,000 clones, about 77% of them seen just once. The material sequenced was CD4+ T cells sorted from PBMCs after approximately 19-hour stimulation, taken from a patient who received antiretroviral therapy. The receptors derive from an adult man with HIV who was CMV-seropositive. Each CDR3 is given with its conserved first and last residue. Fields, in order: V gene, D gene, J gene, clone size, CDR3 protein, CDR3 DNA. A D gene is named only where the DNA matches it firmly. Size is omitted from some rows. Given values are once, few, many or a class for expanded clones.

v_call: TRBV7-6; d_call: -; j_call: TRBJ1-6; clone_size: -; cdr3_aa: CASSLGGQGSPLHF; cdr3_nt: TGTGCCAGCAGCTTAGGGGGCCAGGGTTCACCCCTCCACTTT
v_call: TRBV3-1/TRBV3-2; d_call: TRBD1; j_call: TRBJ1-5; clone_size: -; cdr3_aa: CASSQGTGAGGPQHF; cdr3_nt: TGTGCCAGCAGCCAAGGAACAGGGGCTGGTGGGCCCCAGCATTTT
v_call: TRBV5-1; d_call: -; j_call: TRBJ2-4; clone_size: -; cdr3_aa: CASSLESASTKNIQYF; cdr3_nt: TGCGCCAGCAGCTTGGAGTCAGCTTCTACCAAAAACATTCAGTACTTC
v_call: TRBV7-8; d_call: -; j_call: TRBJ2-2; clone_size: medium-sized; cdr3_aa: CASSFVFGGNTGELFF; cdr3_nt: TGTGCCAGCAGCTTTGTCTTCGGGGGGAACACCGGGGAGCTGTTTTTT
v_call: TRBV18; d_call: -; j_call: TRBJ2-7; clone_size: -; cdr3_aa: CASSPSDGPYEQYF; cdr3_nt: TGTGCCAGCTCACCTTCGGACGGCCCCTACGAGCAGTACTTC
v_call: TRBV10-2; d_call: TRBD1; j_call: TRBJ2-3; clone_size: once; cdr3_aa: CASRDRGSTDTQYF; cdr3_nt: TGCGCCAGCCGGGACAGGGGGAGCACAGATACGCAGTATTTT
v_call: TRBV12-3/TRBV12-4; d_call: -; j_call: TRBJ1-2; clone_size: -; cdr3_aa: CASSLWTRGYTF; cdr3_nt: TGTGCCAGCAGCCTCTGGACGCGTGGCTACACCTTC
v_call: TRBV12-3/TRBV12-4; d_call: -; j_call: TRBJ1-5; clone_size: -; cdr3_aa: CASSWDVDGPQHF; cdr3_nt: TGTGCCAGCAGTTGGGACGTTGATGGGCCCCAGCATTTT
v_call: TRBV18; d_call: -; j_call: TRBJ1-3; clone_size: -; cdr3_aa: CASSPQTSGNTIYF; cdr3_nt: TGTGCCAGCTCACCACAAACCTCTGGAAACACCATATATTTT
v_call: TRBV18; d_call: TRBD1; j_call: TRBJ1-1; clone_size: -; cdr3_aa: CASSGDRGRNTEAFF; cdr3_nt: TGTGCCAGCTCCGGGGACAGGGGGCGGAACACTGAAGCTTTCTTT
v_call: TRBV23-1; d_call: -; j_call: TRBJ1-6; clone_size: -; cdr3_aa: CASSHRATLYNSPLHF; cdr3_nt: TGCGCCAGCAGTCATCGGGCCACCTTATATAATTCACCCCTCCACTTT
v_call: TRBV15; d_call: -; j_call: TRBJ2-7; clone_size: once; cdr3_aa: CATSRDPPGRGRVNEQYF; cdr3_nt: TGTGCCACCAGCAGAGACCCCCCTGGACGAGGCAGGGTCAACGAGCAGTACTTC
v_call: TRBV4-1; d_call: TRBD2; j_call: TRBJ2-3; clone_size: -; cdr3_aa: CASSLGLADSTDTQYF; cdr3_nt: TGCGCCAGCAGCCTAGGACTAGCGGATAGCACAGATACGCAGTATTTT
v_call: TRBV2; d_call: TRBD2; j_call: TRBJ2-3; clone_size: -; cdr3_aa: CASSETSASTDTQCF; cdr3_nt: TGTGCCAGCAGTGAGACTAGCGCCTCCACAGATACGCAGTGTTTT
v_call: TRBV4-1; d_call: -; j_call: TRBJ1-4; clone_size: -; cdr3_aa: CASSQAGGGDEKLFF; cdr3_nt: TGCGCCAGCAGCCAAGCCGGGGGCGGGGATGAAAAACTGTTTTTT
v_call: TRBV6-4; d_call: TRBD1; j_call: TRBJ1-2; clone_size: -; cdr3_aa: CASSPEGDRGQANYGYTF; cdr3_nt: TGTGCCAGCAGTCCCGAGGGGGACAGGGGTCAAGCTAACTATGGCTACACCTTC
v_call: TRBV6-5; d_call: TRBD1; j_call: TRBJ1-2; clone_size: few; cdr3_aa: CASSIQGAQGYTF; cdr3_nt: TGTGCCAGCAGTATACAGGGGGCGCAGGGCTACACCTTC
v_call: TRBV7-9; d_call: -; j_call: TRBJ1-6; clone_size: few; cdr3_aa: CASSSGSYNSPLHF; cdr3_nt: TGTGCCAGCAGCTCAGGGTCCTATAATTCACCCCTCCACTTT
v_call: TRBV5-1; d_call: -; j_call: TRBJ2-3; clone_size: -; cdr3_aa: CASTTTSTDTQYF; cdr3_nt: TGCGCCAGCACAACCACTAGCACAGATACGCAGTATTTT
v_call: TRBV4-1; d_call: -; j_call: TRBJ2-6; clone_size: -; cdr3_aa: CASSQRGLSSGANVLTF; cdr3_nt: TGCGCCAGCAGCCAAAGGGGACTGAGCTCTGGGGCCAACGTCCTGACTTTC
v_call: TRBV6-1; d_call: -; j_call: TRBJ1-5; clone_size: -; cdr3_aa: CASSEQGLSNQPQHF; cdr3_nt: TGTGCCAGCAGTGAACAAGGGTTGAGCAATCAGCCCCAGCATTTT
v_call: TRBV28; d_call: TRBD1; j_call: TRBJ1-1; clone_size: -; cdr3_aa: CASRLQGGNTEAFF; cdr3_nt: TGTGCCAGCAGGCTACAGGGGGGAAACACTGAAGCTTTCTTT
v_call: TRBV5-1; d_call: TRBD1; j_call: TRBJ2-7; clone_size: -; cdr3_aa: CASSSLTGAGKEQYF; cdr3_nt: TGCGCCAGCAGCTCCCTGACAGGGGCGGGGAAGGAGCAGTACTTC
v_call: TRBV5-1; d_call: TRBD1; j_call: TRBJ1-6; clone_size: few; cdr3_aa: CASSLSPGTVNSPLHF; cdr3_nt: TGCGCCAGCAGCTTATCTCCCGGGACAGTTAATTCACCCCTCCACTTT
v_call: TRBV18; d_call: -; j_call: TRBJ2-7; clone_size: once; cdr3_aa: CASSPPSRGEQYF; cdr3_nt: TGTGCCAGCTCACCGCCGAGTCGCGGGGAGCAGTACTTC